This T cell receptor beta chain was captured in a study of cytomegalovirus exposure and HLA in healthy donors. Study information: Membership in the Caucasian-associated ancestry cluster was found for 81% of roughly 400 genotyped donors.

Study-wide points: A later analysis showed HLA-associated TCR beta chains outstripping equally common others in clonal expansion. A later examination showed that TCR association rates differed by HLA locus, with DRB1 most and HLA-C fewest.

The PCR made use of 60 Vbeta and 13 Jbeta primers. Clones were sequenced by immunoSEQ multiplex PCR, and TCRdb holds only the in-frame ones, with some missing. The data show hundreds of thousands of clones, with 60% to 80% seen just once and about 1.8% held by the top ten. Only a few counts were recorded for this clone. Its antigen remains unidentified. This receptor was identified in a man between 18 and 35 years old in good health and CMV-seronegative. The sample comprised PBMCs.

DNA of the CDR3: TGTGCCAGCAGCTTGGACGTGGCTCACGGAAACACCATATATTTT. Translating it yields CASSLDVAHGNTIYF. This chain connects TRBV5-5 to TRBJ1-3; no clear D gene. Germline lookup yields CDR1 SGHKS and CDR2 YYEKEE (reference sequence). The CDR3 spans 15 residues. V was clipped by 0 bases and J by 4 bases, with 11 bases between them. The complete variable domain, with remaining parts taken from reference TRBV5-5 and TRBJ1-3, reads DAGVTQSPTHLIKTRGQQVTLRCSPISGHKSVSWYQQVLGQGPQFIFQYYEKEERGRGNFPDRFSARQFPNYSSELNVNALLLGDSALYLCASSLDVAHGNTIYFGEGSWLTVV.